The 7 T cell receptor beta chains in this list originate from one sample, sequenced in a study of blood T cell repertoires in COVID-19. TCRdb's table, derived via immunoSEQ multiplex PCR, lists solely in-frame clones and lacks some. Found here are more than 200,000 clones, over 80% of them singletons; the top ten hold 3% to 4%. Source material: PBMCs or T cells enriched from blood (not recorded which). All receptors derive from a woman in her twenties or thirties who had been exposed to COVID-19.

The chain links TRBV3-1 (or the pseudogene TRBV3-2) to TRBJ1-1, with TRBD1 as a possible D gene (6 bases). CDR3 length equals 19 residues. V lost 0 bases, J lost 11 bases, and 31 bases lay in between. Germline loops: CDR1 LGHDT, CDR2 YNNKEL (reference sequence). The CDR3 coding sequence is TGTGCCAGCAGCCAAGATGAGAGGGGGTTGGGCGGTGACCGCCTGAGGGCTTTCTTT. Protein product: CASSQDERGLGGDRLRAFF.

J is TRBJ2-7 and V is TRBV5-1; 9 bases agree with TRBD1. V lost 4 bases and J lost 2; bases outside the gene matches: 10. The CDR3 covers 16 residues. The germline gives CDR1 SGHRS, CDR2 YFSETQ. The CDR3 here is CASSTRTGVGTYEQYF. The CDR3 bases are TGCGCCAGCAGCACAAGGACAGGGGTTGGCACCTACGAGCAGTACTTC.

This clone was recorded once. The genes are TRBV30 and TRBJ1-1; tentative D call: TRBD1 (6 bases). Trimming removed 2 bases from V and 1 base from J, with 11 bases in between. The CDR3 extends over 14 amino acids. Per germline, CDR1 GTSNPN and CDR2 SVGIG (reference sequence). The DNA of the CDR3 is TGTGCCTGGAGTATCGGGACATCGAACACTGAAGCTTTCTTT. Its protein product is CAWSIGTSNTEAFF.

The chain has TRBV19 and TRBJ1-1; D possibly corresponds to TRBD1 (6 bases). Trimming pared 1 base from V and 0 bases from J, leaving 12 bases between. The CDR3 length is 16 residues. Germline CDR1 LNHDA, CDR2 SQIVND (reference sequence). CDR3 coding DNA: TGTGCCAGTAGTATAGGGACAGCACTACTGAACACTGAAGCTTTCTTT. Protein: CASSIGTALLNTEAFF. The variable domain in full, with the rest retrieved from reference TRBV19 and TRBJ1-1, is DGGITQSPKYLFRKEGQNVTLSCEQNLNHDAMYWYRQDPGQGLRLIYYSQIVNDFQKGDIAEGYSVSREKKESFPLTVTSAQKNPTAFYLCASSIGTALLNTEAFFGQGTRLTVV.

This clone was picked up many times. This chain uses TRBV7-3 with TRBJ1-6; D is uncertain. The germline CDR1 and CDR2 sequences are SGHTA and FQGTGA. The CDR3 consists of 14 residues. V gave up 1 base and J gave up 6 bases, with 7 bases separating them. The CDR3 is CASSLNPRNSPLHF. The CDR3 region has the DNA TGTGCCAGCAGCTTAAATCCCCGTAATTCACCCCTCCACTTT.

About this clone: An end of the junction differs from the germline gene, which may be a read error. The chain employs TRBV2 and TRBJ2-7; TRBD1 might be the D (5 bases). The CDR3 runs to 10 residues. The germline V gene has CDR1 SNHLY and CDR2 FYNNEI. CDR3 region: CASSATDTKF. For the CDR3, the DNA is TGTGCCAGCAGTGCAACGGACACAAAATTC.

This clone was seen a single time. The chain is built from TRBV6-5 and TRBJ1-2, with 8 bases lining up with TRBD1. J gave up 0 bases and V 5 bases, and 5 bases lay outside the gene matches. The CDR3 has 15 amino acids. From germline, CDR1 is MNHEY and CDR2 SVGAGI. CDR3 sequence: CASSRTGSANYGYTF. The DNA of the CDR3 is TGTGCCAGCAGTAGGACAGGGTCAGCTAACTATGGCTACACCTTC.